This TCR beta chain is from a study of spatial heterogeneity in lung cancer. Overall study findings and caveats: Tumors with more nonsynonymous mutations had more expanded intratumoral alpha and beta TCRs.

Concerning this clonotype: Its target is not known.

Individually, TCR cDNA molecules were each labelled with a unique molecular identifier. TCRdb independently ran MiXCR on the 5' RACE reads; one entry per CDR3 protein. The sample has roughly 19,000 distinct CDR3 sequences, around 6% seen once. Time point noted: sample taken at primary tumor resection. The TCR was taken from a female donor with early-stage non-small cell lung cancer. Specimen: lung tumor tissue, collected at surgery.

The CDR3 here is CSATLSDTQYF. The CDR3 DNA reads TGCAGTGCTACTCTGTCCGATACGCAGTATTTT. This chain joins TRBV20-1 and TRBJ2-3; D is ambiguous. V was pared by 4 bases and J by 6 bases, with 8 bases between. The CDR3 sequence is 11 residues long. Germline V gives CDR1 DFQATT, CDR2 SNEGSKA (reference sequence).